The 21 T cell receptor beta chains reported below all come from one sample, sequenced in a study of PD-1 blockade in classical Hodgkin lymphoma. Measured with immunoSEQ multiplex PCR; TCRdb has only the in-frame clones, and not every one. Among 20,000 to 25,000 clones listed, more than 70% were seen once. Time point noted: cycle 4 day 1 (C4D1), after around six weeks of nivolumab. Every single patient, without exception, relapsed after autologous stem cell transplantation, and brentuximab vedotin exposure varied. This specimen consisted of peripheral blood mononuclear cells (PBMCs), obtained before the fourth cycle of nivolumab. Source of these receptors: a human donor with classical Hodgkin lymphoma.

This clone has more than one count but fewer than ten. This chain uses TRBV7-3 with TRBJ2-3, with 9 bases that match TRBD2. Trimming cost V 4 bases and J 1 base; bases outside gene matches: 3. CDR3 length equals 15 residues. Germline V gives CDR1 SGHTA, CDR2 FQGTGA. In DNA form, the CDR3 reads TGTGCCAGCAGCTACTTAGCGGGAGGCACAGATACGCAGTATTTT. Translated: CASSYLAGGTDTQYF.

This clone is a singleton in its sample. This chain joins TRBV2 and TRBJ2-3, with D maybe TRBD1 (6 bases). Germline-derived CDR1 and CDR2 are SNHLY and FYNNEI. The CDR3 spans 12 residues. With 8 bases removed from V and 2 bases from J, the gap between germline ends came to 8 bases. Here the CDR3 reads CASRDNTDTQYF. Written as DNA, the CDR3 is TGTGCCAGCCGGGACAACACAGATACGCAGTATTTT.

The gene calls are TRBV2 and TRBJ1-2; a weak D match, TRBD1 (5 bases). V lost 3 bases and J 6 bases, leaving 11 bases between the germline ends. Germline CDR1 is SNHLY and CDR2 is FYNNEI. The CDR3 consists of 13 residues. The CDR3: CASSDREWNGYTF. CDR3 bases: TGTGCCAGCAGTGACAGGGAGTGGAATGGCTACACCTTC.

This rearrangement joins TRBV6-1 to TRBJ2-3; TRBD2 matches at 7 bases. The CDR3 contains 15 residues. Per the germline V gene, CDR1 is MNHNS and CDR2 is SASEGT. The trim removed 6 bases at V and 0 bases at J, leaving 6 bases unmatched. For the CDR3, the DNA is TGTGCCAGCAGGGAGAGCGGGGTCAGCACAGATACGCAGTATTTT. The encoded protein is CASRESGVSTDTQYF.

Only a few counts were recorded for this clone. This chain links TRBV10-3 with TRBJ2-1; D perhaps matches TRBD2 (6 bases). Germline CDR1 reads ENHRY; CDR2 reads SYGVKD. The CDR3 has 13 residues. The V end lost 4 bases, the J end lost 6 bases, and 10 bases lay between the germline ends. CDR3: CAISGTGGNEQFF. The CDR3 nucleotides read TGTGCCATCAGTGGAACCGGGGGCAATGAGCAGTTCTTC.

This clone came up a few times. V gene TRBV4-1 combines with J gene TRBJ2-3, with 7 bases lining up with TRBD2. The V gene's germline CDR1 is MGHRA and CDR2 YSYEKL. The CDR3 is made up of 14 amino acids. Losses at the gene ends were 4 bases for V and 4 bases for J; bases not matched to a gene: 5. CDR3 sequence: CASSLRGGADTQYF. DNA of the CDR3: TGCGCCAGCAGCCTCCGTGGGGGGGCAGATACGCAGTATTTT.

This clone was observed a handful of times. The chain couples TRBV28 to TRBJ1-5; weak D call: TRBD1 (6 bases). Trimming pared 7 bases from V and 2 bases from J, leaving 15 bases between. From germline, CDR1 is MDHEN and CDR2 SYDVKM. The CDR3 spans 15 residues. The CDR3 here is CASNKQGSGNQPQHF. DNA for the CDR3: TGTGCCAGCAATAAACAGGGATCCGGCAATCAGCCCCAGCATTTT.

The CDR3 reads CASSVVSGTLYNEQFF. Written as DNA, the CDR3 is TGTGCCAGCAGCGTAGTGTCGGGGACCCTCTACAATGAGCAGTTCTTC. V gene TRBV9 combines with J gene TRBJ2-1; D might be TRBD1 or TRBD2, each matching 5 bases. The V gene's germline CDR1 is SGDLS and CDR2 YYNGEE. V lost 0 bases and J 3 bases, leaving 13 bases between the germline ends. The CDR3 has 16 amino acids.

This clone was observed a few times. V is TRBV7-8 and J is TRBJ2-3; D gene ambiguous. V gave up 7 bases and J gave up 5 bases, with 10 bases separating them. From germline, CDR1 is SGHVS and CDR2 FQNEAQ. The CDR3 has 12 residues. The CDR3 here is CASTFIVDTQYF. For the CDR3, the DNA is TGTGCCAGCACCTTCATTGTAGATACGCAGTATTTT.

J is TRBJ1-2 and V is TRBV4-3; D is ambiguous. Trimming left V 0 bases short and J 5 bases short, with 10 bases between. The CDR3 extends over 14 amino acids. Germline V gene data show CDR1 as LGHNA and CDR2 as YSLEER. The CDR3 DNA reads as TGCGCCAGCAGCCAAGATCCCGGTTATTATGGCTACACCTTC. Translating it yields CASSQDPGYYGYTF.

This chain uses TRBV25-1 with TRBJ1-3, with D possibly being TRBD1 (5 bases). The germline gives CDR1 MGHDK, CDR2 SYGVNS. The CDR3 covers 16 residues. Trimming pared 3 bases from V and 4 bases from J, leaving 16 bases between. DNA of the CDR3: TGTGCCAGCAGTGAGGGTCAGGGCTACAAAGGAAACACCATATATTTT. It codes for CASSEGQGYKGNTIYF.

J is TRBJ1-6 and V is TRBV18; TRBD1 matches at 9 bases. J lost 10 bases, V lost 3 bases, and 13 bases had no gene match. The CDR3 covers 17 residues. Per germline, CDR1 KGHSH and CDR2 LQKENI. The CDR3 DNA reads TGTGCCAGCTCACCCTTTACAGGGGGCGCGGGAAAATCACCCCTCCACTTT. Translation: CASSPFTGGAGKSPLHF.

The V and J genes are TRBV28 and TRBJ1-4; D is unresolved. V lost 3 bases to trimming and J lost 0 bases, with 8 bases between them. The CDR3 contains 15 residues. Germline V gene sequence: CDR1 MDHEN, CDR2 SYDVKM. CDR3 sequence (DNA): TGTGCCAGCAGTTTTTCGGGTCCAACTAATGAAAAACTGTTTTTT. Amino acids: CASSFSGPTNEKLFF.

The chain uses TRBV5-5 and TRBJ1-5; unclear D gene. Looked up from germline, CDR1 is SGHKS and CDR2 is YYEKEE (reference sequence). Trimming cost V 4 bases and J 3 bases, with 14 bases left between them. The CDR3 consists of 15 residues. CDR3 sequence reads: CASSLTQINNQPQHF. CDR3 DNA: TGTGCCAGCAGCCTCACGCAAATTAACAATCAGCCCCAGCATTTT.

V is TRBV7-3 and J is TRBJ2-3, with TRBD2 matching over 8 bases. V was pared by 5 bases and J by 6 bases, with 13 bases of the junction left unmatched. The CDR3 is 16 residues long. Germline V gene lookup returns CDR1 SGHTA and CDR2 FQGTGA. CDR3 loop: CASSPHSRGGGDTQYF. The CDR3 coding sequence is TGTGCCAGCAGCCCCCATAGTCGCGGCGGGGGGGATACGCAGTATTTT.

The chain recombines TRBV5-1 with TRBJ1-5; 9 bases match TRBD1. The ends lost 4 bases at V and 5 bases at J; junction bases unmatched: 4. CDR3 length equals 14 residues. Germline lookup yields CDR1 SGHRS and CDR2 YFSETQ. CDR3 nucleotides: TGCGCCAGCAGCCTGGGACAGGGTGATCAGCCCCAGCATTTT. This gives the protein CASSLGQGDQPQHF.

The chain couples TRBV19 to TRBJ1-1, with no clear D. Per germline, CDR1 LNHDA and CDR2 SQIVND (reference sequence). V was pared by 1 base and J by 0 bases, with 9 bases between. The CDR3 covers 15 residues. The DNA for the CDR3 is TGTGCCAGTAGTATAGGGCAGCCTATGAACACTGAAGCTTTCTTT. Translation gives CASSIGQPMNTEAFF.

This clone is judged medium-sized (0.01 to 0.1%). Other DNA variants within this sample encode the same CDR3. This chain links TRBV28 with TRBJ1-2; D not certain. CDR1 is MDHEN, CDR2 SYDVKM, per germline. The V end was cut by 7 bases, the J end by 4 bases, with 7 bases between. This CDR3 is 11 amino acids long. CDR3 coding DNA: TGTGCCAGCACAGATAGCTATGGCTACACCTTC. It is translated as CASTDSYGYTF.

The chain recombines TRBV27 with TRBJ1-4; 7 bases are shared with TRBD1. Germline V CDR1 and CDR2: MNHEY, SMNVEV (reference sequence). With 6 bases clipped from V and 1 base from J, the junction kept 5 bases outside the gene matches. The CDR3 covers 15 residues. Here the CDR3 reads CASSQYRGTNEKLFF. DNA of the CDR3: TGTGCCAGCAGCCAGTACAGGGGAACTAATGAAAAACTGTTTTTT.

The CDR3 is CASSKLATSQYHETQYF. DNA for the CDR3: TGTGCCAGCAGCAAATTGGCGACTAGCCAATATCATGAGACCCAGTACTTC. The chain links TRBV21-1 to TRBJ2-5; TRBD2, the D gene given by the table, was not confirmed from the DNA. TRBV21-1 is a pseudogene. This CDR3 has 17 amino acids.

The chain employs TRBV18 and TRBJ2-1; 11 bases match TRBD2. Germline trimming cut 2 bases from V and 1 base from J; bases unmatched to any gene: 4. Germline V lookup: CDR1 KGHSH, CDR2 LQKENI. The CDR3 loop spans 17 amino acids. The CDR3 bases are TGTGCCAGCTCACCATTCTTAGCGGGAGGGTCCTACAATGAGCAGTTCTTC. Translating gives CASSPFLAGGSYNEQFF.